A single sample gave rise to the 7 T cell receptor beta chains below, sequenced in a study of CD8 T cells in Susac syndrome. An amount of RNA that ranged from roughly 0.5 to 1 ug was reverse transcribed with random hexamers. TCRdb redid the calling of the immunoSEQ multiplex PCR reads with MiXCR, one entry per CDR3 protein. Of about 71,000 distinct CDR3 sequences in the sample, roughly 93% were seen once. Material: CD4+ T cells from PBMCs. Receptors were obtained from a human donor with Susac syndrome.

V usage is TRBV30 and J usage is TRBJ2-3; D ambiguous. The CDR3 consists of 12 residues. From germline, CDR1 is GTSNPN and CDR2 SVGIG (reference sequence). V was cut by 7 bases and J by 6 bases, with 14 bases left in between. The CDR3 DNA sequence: TGTGCCTCACTAACCCCGCTCGATACGCAGTATTTT. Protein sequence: CASLTPLDTQYF.

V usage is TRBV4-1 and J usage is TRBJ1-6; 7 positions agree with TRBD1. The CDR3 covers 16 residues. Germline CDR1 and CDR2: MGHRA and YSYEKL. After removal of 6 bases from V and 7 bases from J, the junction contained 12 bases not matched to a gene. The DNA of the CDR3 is TGCGCCAGCAGACCTATAGGACAGGTCCACAATTCACCCCTCCACTTT. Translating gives CASRPIGQVHNSPLHF.

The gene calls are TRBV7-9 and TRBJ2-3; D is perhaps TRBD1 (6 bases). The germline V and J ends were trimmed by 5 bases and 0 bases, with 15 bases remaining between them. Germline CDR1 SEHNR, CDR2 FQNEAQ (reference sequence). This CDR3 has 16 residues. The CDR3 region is CASSDLGGPSTDTQYF. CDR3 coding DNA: TGTGCCAGCAGCGACCTAGGGGGTCCTAGCACAGATACGCAGTATTTT.

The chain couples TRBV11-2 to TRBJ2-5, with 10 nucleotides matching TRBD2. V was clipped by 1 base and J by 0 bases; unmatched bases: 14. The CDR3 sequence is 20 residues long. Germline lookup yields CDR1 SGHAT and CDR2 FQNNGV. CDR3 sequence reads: CASSLVRGSGGSEYQETQYF. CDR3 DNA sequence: TGTGCCAGCAGCTTAGTACGTGGTAGCGGGGGGTCAGAGTACCAAGAGACCCAGTACTTC.

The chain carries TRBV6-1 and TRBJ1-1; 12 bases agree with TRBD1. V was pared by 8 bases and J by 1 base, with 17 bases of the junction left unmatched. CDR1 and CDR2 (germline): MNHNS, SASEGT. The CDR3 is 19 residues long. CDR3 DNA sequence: TGTGCCAGCTCCCTACCAGGGACAGGGGGCCTCCGGGAGAACACTGAAGCTTTCTTT. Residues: CASSLPGTGGLRENTEAFF.

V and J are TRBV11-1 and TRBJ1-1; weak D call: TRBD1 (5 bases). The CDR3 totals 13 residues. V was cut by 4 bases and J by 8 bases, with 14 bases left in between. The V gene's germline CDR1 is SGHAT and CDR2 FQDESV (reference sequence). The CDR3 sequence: CASSSTRQNEAFF. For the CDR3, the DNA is TGTGCCAGCAGCTCTACCAGACAGAACGAAGCTTTCTTT.

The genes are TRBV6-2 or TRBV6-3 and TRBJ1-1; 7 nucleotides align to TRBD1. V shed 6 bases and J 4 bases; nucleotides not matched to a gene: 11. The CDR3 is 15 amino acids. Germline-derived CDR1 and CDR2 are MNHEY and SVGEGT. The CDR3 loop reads CASRPGDSRGTEAFF. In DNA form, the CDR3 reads TGTGCCAGCAGGCCAGGGGACAGTCGGGGCACTGAAGCTTTCTTT.